Listed here are 29 T cell receptor beta chains from one sample, sequenced in a study of shared T cell receptors in the human thymus. Here immunoSEQ multiplex PCR was the method, and the copy in TCRdb shows in-frame clones only, minus some. The sample carries 500,000 to 550,000 clones, around 78% recorded once. These data were also filed under a second study, of human thymus T cells.

The sample taken for sequencing was thymocytes. The receptors stem from a boy under three years old with a congenital heart defect.

This clone has only a few counts. The chain carries TRBV6-1 and TRBJ1-2; possible D gene TRBD1, 5 bases. V gave up 6 bases and J gave up 7 bases, with 21 bases separating them. The CDR3 extends over 15 amino acids. The germline V gene has CDR1 MNHNS and CDR2 SASEGT. As DNA, the CDR3 is TGTGCCAGCAGAACAACTACCGGGACTCGGGGTGGCTACACCTTC. Translating gives CASRTTTGTRGGYTF.

This clone was seen only a few times. The chain combines TRBV28 with TRBJ2-7, with a weak D call TRBD2 (7 bases). This CDR3 is 15 amino acids long. Deletions cut 8 bases from V and 3 bases from J, with 20 bases between. Germline V gives CDR1 MDHEN, CDR2 SYDVKM. CDR3 region: CASLAPGGGGYEQYF. CDR3 sequence (DNA): TGTGCCAGCCTCGCCCCTGGGGGAGGGGGCTACGAGCAGTACTTC.

The V and J genes are TRBV19 and TRBJ2-1; 11 positions agree with TRBD2. Germline trimming cut 3 bases from V and 5 bases from J; bases unmatched to any gene: 9. The germline V gene has CDR1 LNHDA and CDR2 SQIVND (reference sequence). The CDR3 is 17 amino acids. The CDR3, as DNA: TGTGCCAGTAGTATTCCCCCCACTAGCGGGAGTGACAATGAGCAGTTCTTC. It translates to CASSIPPTSGSDNEQFF.

The chain combines TRBV4-3 with TRBJ2-2; D is unresolved. The CDR3 runs 17 residues. In germline, CDR1 is LGHNA, CDR2 YSLEER. Trimming shortened V by 1 base and J by 3 bases, and 15 bases separated the two germline ends. Here the CDR3 DNA reads TGCGCCAGCAGCCAAGTAGCTGCGAGAGTTGACACCGGGGAGCTGTTTTTT. Translated, it gives CASSQVAARVDTGELFF.

The J gene is TRBJ2-5, the V gene TRBV28, with 8 bases fitting TRBD2. The trim removed 5 bases at V and 5 bases at J, leaving 19 bases unmatched. There are 18 residues in the CDR3. From germline, CDR1 is MDHEN and CDR2 SYDVKM. CDR3 coding DNA: TGTGCCAGCAGTCTCTCAGCCCGGGAGGGCCATGGAGAGGAGACCCAGTACTTC. Protein: CASSLSAREGHGEETQYF.

The rearrangement uses TRBV4-1 and TRBJ2-1; possible D gene TRBD2, 7 bases. The CDR3 sequence is 15 residues long. Trimming left V 2 bases short and J 5 bases short, with 13 bases between. Germline CDR1 and CDR2: MGHRA and YSYEKL. CDR3 in DNA: TGCGCCAGCAGCCAAAGGGGGGGACTGAACAATGAGCAGTTCTTC. It is translated as CASSQRGGLNNEQFF.

V usage is TRBV14 and J usage is TRBJ2-3; 9 bases fit TRBD1. Germline V gene data show CDR1 as SGHDN and CDR2 as FVKESK. V lost 6 bases and J lost 2; bases outside the gene matches: 6. The CDR3 extends over 15 amino acids. The CDR3 spells CASSHRDRVTDTQYF. CDR3 DNA: TGTGCCAGCAGTCACCGGGACAGGGTCACAGATACGCAGTATTTT.

The gene calls are TRBV7-9 and TRBJ1-5, with D uncertain. The CDR3 extends over 14 amino acids. V shed 4 bases and J shed 5 bases, with 12 bases lying between them. The germline V gene encodes CDR1 SEHNR and CDR2 FQNEAQ (reference sequence). CDR3 sequence (DNA): TGTGCCAGCAGCTCCAGAACGGGATATCAGCCCCAGCATTTT. Translation gives CASSSRTGYQPQHF.

The genes are TRBV27 and TRBJ2-7, with D possibly TRBD2 on 5 matching bases. CDR1 is MNHEY and CDR2 is SMNVEV in the germline V gene (reference sequence). The CDR3 runs to 16 residues. Trimming shortened V by 10 bases and J by 4 bases, and 26 bases separated the two germline ends. This chain's CDR3 is CATSPFAAQLLYEQYF. DNA of the CDR3: TGTGCCACTAGCCCCTTTGCCGCACAACTATTATACGAGCAGTACTTC.

The V gene is TRBV5-1, the J gene TRBJ1-2; 8 nucleotides match TRBD1. Looked up from germline, CDR1 is SGHRS and CDR2 is YFSETQ. CDR3 size: 14 residues. The V segment lost 2 bases and the J segment 4 bases; nucleotides outside the gene matches: 4. In DNA, the CDR3 is TGCGCCAGCAGCTTCTACAGGGGGGGCTATGGCTACACCTTC. It specifies CASSFYRGGYGYTF.

The chain combines TRBV27 with TRBJ1-2; TRBD1 aligns across 9 bases. CDR1 is MNHEY and CDR2 is SMNVEV in the germline V gene (reference sequence). CDR3 length: 14 residues. With V trimmed by 4 bases and J by 4 bases, 4 bases remained unmatched. This CDR3 is CASSSPGQGYGYTF. The CDR3, as DNA: TGTGCCAGCAGTTCCCCGGGACAGGGCTATGGCTACACCTTC.

The rearrangement links TRBV13 to TRBJ2-7, with TRBD1 matching over 8 bases. This CDR3 spans 14 amino acids. The V and J ends lost 4 bases and 1 base, in that order; junction bases with no gene match: 3. CDR1 is PRHDT, CDR2 FYEKMQ, per germline (reference sequence). CDR3 residues: CASSSRQGSYEQYF. DNA of the CDR3: TGTGCCAGCAGCTCTCGACAGGGGTCCTACGAGCAGTACTTC.

The V gene is TRBV30, the J gene TRBJ2-7; TRBD2 might be the D (6 bases). This CDR3 has 15 amino acids. Trimming took 0 bases from V and 2 from J, leaving 14 bases between them. CDR1 GTSNPN and CDR2 SVGIG come from the germline V gene (reference sequence). The CDR3 DNA sequence: TGTGCCTGGAGTGTAACCGCGGGACGCCCCTACGAGCAGTACTTC. Translated: CAWSVTAGRPYEQYF.

This chain connects TRBV14 to TRBJ1-2; D remains ambiguous. CDR1 is SGHDN and CDR2 is FVKESK in the germline V gene. V lost 1 base, J lost 5 bases, and 14 bases lay in between. There are 15 residues in the CDR3. CDR3 in DNA: TGTGCCAGCAGCCAAGCCCCCCGGGGTAGTTATGGCTACACCTTC. Protein sequence: CASSQAPRGSYGYTF.

The chain is built from TRBV27 and TRBJ1-5; no clear D. V dropped 5 bases and J dropped 3 bases, with 11 bases sitting between them. The CDR3 runs to 14 residues. Germline V lookup: CDR1 MNHEY, CDR2 SMNVEV (reference sequence). The CDR3: CASSPRQTNQPQHF. CDR3 coding DNA: TGTGCCAGCAGTCCTCGACAAACCAATCAGCCCCAGCATTTT.

V and J are TRBV27 and TRBJ2-7; tentatively, D is TRBD1 (7 bases). V lost 2 bases to trimming and J lost 4 bases, with 12 bases between them. CDR3 length: 14 residues. CDR1 and CDR2 (germline): MNHEY, SMNVEV (reference sequence). The CDR3 DNA reads as TGTGCCAGCAGTTTAAGGGGGGACAGTTACGAGCAGTACTTC. Protein sequence: CASSLRGDSYEQYF.

The V gene is TRBV10-3, the J gene TRBJ2-7; 7 nucleotides agree with TRBD2. The CDR3 has 11 residues. Losses at the gene ends were 10 bases for V and 7 bases for J; bases not matched to a gene: 7. The germline gives CDR1 ENHRY, CDR2 SYGVKD. CDR3 nucleotide sequence: TGTGCCACCATGGGGCGGGAGGAGCAGTACTTC. Residues: CATMGREEQYF.

This chain uses TRBV5-6 with TRBJ2-3, with 12 bases lining up with TRBD2. The germline gives CDR1 SGHDT, CDR2 YYEEEE. Trimming at V came to 7 bases and at J to 2 bases, leaving 5 bases not matched to a gene. The CDR3 is 15 amino acids. The CDR3 nucleotides read TGTGCCAGCTCCTGGACTAGCGGGACCACAGATACGCAGTATTTT. Residues: CASSWTSGTTDTQYF.

The chain carries TRBV7-7 and TRBJ2-7, with 11 bases fitting TRBD2. This CDR3 has 16 residues. From germline, CDR1 is SSHAT and CDR2 FNYEAQ (reference sequence). J was trimmed by 3 bases and V by 1 base; bases with no gene match: 5. The CDR3 DNA reads TGTGCCAGCAGCTTAGTCGGGCTAGCGGGAGGCTACGAGCAGTACTTC. Its protein product is CASSLVGLAGGYEQYF.

This sequence joins TRBV5-1 and TRBJ2-1; D gene ambiguous. In germline, CDR1 is SGHRS, CDR2 YFSETQ. This CDR3 comprises 12 residues. V was shortened by 0 bases and J by 10 bases, with 8 bases between the two germline ends. The CDR3 spells CASSLGPREQFF. The CDR3 DNA reads as TGCGCCAGCAGCTTGGGCCCCCGGGAGCAGTTCTTC.

The chain combines TRBV7-3 with TRBJ2-3, with D maybe TRBD2 (6 bases). Deletions cut 5 bases from V and 6 bases from J, with 12 bases between. In germline, CDR1 is SGHTA, CDR2 FQGTGA. This CDR3 has 13 amino acids. CDR3 in amino acids: CASSPEGRDTQYF. CDR3 sequence (DNA): TGTGCCAGCAGCCCGGAGGGGAGGGATACGCAGTATTTT.

V usage is TRBV6-1 and J usage is TRBJ1-5; possible D gene TRBD1, 6 bases. The CDR3 loop spans 17 amino acids. Germline loops: CDR1 MNHNS, CDR2 SASEGT. The ends were cut back, 2 bases at V and 6 bases at J, with 20 bases in the middle. The CDR3 DNA reads TGTGCCAGCAGTGAATGGGATAACAGGGCTGGAGGTCAGCCCCAGCATTTT. Translated, it gives CASSEWDNRAGGQPQHF.

The chain has TRBV27 and TRBJ2-2; 9 nucleotides align to TRBD2. Germline V gives CDR1 MNHEY, CDR2 SMNVEV (reference sequence). After removal of 2 bases from V and 5 bases from J, the junction contained 0 bases not matched to a gene. The CDR3 covers 14 residues. The CDR3 spells CASSLSGGTGELFF. The CDR3 coding sequence is TGTGCCAGCAGTTTAAGCGGGGGGACCGGGGAGCTGTTTTTT.

The chain has TRBV5-1 and TRBJ1-2; 7 bases fit TRBD1. CDR1 is SGHRS, CDR2 YFSETQ, per germline. With V trimmed by 0 bases and J by 0 bases, 2 bases remained unmatched. This CDR3 spans 15 amino acids. For the CDR3, the DNA is TGCGCCAGCAGCTTGGCCGACAGGGCTAACTATGGCTACACCTTC. Its protein product is CASSLADRANYGYTF.

The chain has TRBV27 and TRBJ2-7, with 7 bases matching TRBD2. Trimming cost V 0 bases and J 0 bases; bases outside gene matches: 2. This CDR3 is 15 amino acids long. The germline gives CDR1 MNHEY, CDR2 SMNVEV (reference sequence). CDR3 amino acids: CASSLSGGNSYEQYF. CDR3 nucleotide sequence: TGTGCCAGCAGTTTATCGGGAGGGAACTCCTACGAGCAGTACTTC.

This chain connects TRBV27 to TRBJ2-2; the match to TRBD2 covers 7 bases. Germline V CDR1 and CDR2: MNHEY, SMNVEV (reference sequence). V trimming: 5 bases; J trimming: 3 bases; junction bases outside the gene matches: 12. The CDR3 loop spans 17 amino acids. DNA for the CDR3: TGTGCCAGCAGTCCCCATCCGCTCGCGGGGGACACCGGGGAGCTGTTTTTT. Translation gives CASSPHPLAGDTGELFF.

This sequence joins TRBV28 and TRBJ2-1; 14 bases align to TRBD2. Germline-derived CDR1 and CDR2 are MDHEN and SYDVKM. The CDR3 is made up of 20 amino acids. The J segment lost 3 bases and the V segment lost 3 bases, leaving 13 bases of the junction unmatched. In DNA, the CDR3 is TGTGCCAGCAGTTTGCCAGGCTCCGGGACTAGCGGGAGAAGCTACAATGAGCAGTTCTTC. Protein product: CASSLPGSGTSGRSYNEQFF.

The rearrangement joins TRBV7-6 to TRBJ1-5, with D possibly matching TRBD1 (5 bases). CDR1 and CDR2 (germline): SGHVS, FNYEAQ. This CDR3 region has 14 residues. The V and J ends lost 1 base and 7 bases respectively, with 11 bases between them. CDR3 bases: TGTGCCAGCAGCTTAGAAGCAGGGAGGCAGCCCCAGCATTTT. This encodes CASSLEAGRQPQHF.

This clone was recorded a few times. Written as DNA, the CDR3 is TGTGCCAGCAGCCAAGTTGCTAGCGGGAGATCCCAATCCTACAATGAGCAGTTCTTC. It translates to CASSQVASGRSQSYNEQFF. The J gene is TRBJ2-1, the V gene TRBV14; 10 nucleotides agree with TRBD2. The V gene end was trimmed by 1 base and the J gene end by 1 base; junction bases not matched to a gene: 10. Per the germline V gene, CDR1 is SGHDN and CDR2 is FVKESK. The CDR3 length is 19 residues.